Shown below are 4 T cell receptor beta chains from a single sample sequenced in a study of shared clonotypes between healthy human individuals. Positive CCR7 selection of CD45RO-negative cells yielded the naive CD8 cells, and terminally differentiated effector memory CD45RA+ cells were excluded. TCRdb's copy holds only in-frame clones and misses some; the assay was immunoSEQ multiplex PCR. The sample contains approximately 810,000 clones, about 91% of which appear only once. Sequenced sample: naive CD8+ T cells sorted from blood. The receptors derive from a man in his thirties or forties in good health.

The chain joins TRBV11-2 to TRBJ2-2; D ambiguous. The V gene lost 5 bases and the J gene lost 1 base, with 8 bases spanning the gap. Germline loops: CDR1 SGHAT, CDR2 FQNNGV. CDR3 size: 14 residues. The CDR3 sequence is CASSDWRNTGELFF. The CDR3, as DNA: TGTGCCAGCAGCGACTGGCGGAACACCGGGGAGCTGTTTTTT.

This chain connects TRBV6-5 to TRBJ2-7, with 8 bases aligning to TRBD1. Trimming took 2 bases from V and 2 from J; bases not matched to a gene: 5. The CDR3 extends over 15 amino acids. Germline V gene sequence: CDR1 MNHEY, CDR2 SVGAGI. CDR3 bases: TGTGCCAGCAGTTACACACAGGGGGGCGCCTACGAGCAGTACTTC. As protein: CASSYTQGGAYEQYF.

This clone was counted once. The chain employs TRBV9 and TRBJ1-1, with 9 bases identical to TRBD1. Germline values: CDR1 SGDLS, CDR2 YYNGEE. With V trimmed by 0 bases and J by 6 bases, 6 bases remained unmatched. CDR3 size: 15 residues. In DNA, the CDR3 is TGTGCCAGCAGCGTAGCCCGGGACAGGGAGGCTGAAGCTTTCTTT. Translation: CASSVARDREAEAFF.

The chain links TRBV19 to TRBJ2-7; D possibly corresponds to TRBD1 (6 bases). The V end was cut by 5 bases, the J end by 3 bases, with 17 bases between. Germline-derived CDR1 and CDR2 are LNHDA and SQIVND (reference sequence). The CDR3 loop spans 15 amino acids. CDR3 protein: CASSPVRDNRYEQYF. In DNA, the CDR3 is TGTGCCAGTAGTCCCGTCCGGGACAACCGCTACGAGCAGTACTTC.